This T cell receptor (beta chain) comes out of a study of early T cells in non-severe SARS-CoV-2 infection (dated by TCRdb to the early 2020s). For context, the study as a whole: Bulk RNA from unsorted whole blood was used for TCR sequencing, so alpha and beta chains could not be paired. The paper's findings and limits, for the study overall: VDJdb matching was skewed toward anti-spike CD8 responses and likely underestimated virus-specific expansions, missing private and CD4 specificities.

Library preparation was by 5' RACE. The instrument was a NextSeq 500. Unique molecular identifiers were attached to individual cDNA molecules in the TCR library protocol so that sequencing error and PCR bias could be corrected. TCR alpha and beta chains were both sequenced, and the abundances of alpha and beta sequences in each sample were closely correlated with each other. Per the source publication's procedure: Decombinator V4 was used to annotate the V gene, J gene and CDR3 of the TCR sequences. Expanded TCRs were defined as changing significantly between any two time points under a Poisson model with p below 0.0001. TCR abundances were normalised to the total number of TCRs sequenced in each sample and reported as counts per million. TRAV1-2 paired with TRAJ12, TRAJ20 or TRAJ33 defined MAIT TCRs, while TRAV10 paired with TRAJ18 defined iNKT TCRs. A search of VDJdb, accessed on 1 November 2021, was run for TCRs annotated to CMV, EBV and SARS-CoV-2, with TCRs annotated for multiple antigens excluded. The raw public reads went through TCRdb reprocessing: fastp at Q25, MiXCR clone calling, in-frame beta chains kept. Rows with one shared CDR3 protein collapse into an entry with the most common genes and DNA. TCRdb's processing, not the authors', yielded these V and J calls. This sample is represented by 25,000 to 35,000 distinct CDR3 sequences; over 6.5% of them were singletons. The ten largest clones add up to 2.5% to 3% of the sample.

A case-control design nested within a healthcare worker cohort in London, UK, was used, with weekly nasopharyngeal swab PCR tests and blood sampling performed. Between 23 and 31 March 2020, the week of the UK lockdown, healthcare workers were enrolled and then followed up weekly for as long as 16 weeks. A note on this clonotype: The target of this receptor is not known. Per-base qualities were not stored, and no clone one base away is much larger.

CDR1 MNHEY and CDR2 SVGAGI are derived from the germline V gene. Inclusive of the bounding cysteine and phenylalanine, the CDR3 is 14 residues long. Only the CDR3 part of the read is kept: 42 bases, read in frame from the first base. V drops 6 bases and J drops 3 bases, leaving 14 bases in between. This clonotype originated in an adult who was a healthcare worker with PCR-confirmed SARS-CoV-2 infection or an uninfected control (not recorded which). The V and J genes are TRBV6-5 and TRBJ2-5; a tentative D match to TRBD2 spans 5 bases. The sample comprised whole blood. The nucleotides are TGTGCCAGCAGCAGACTATTTGGGGAAGAGACCCAGTACTTC. Its protein product is CASSRLFGEETQYF.